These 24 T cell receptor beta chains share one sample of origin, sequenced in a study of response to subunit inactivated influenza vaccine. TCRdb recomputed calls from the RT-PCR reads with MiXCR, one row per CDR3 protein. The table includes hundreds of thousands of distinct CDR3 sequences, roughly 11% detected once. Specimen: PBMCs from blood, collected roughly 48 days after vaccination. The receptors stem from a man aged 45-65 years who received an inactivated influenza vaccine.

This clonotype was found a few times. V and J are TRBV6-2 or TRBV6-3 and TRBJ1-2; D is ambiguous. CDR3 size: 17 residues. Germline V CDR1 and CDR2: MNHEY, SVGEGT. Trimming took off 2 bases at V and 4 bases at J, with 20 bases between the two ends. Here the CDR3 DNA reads TGTGCCAGCAGTTACACCGAGATACCCGCCCCGGGCTATGGCTACACCTTC. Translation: CASSYTEIPAPGYGYTF.

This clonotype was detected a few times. CDR3 loop: CASSSSGSRDEQFF. The CDR3 nucleotides are TGTGCCAGCAGTTCTAGCGGGAGTAGGGATGAGCAGTTCTTC. The chain recombines TRBV7-8 with TRBJ2-1; 10 bases align to TRBD2. The CDR3 is 14 amino acids. With V trimmed by 6 bases and J by 8 bases, 7 bases remained unmatched. CDR1 is SGHVS and CDR2 is FQNEAQ in the germline V gene.

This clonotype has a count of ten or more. The chain's CDR3 is CASSLKGSQETQYF. The CDR3 DNA reads as TGCGCCAGCAGCTTGAAGGGATCGCAAGAGACCCAGTACTTC. V gene TRBV5-1 combines with J gene TRBJ2-5; no clear D gene. The V end was cut by 1 base, the J end by 2 bases, with 9 bases between. From germline, CDR1 is SGHRS and CDR2 YFSETQ. CDR3 length: 14 amino acids. Looking up the rest from reference TRBV5-1 and TRBJ2-5 gives the full variable domain: KAGVTQTPRYLIKTRGQQVTLSCSPISGHRSVSWYQQTPGQGLQFLFEYFSETQRNKGNFPGRFSGRQFSNSRSEMNVSTLELGDSALYLCASSLKGSQETQYFGPGTRLLVL.

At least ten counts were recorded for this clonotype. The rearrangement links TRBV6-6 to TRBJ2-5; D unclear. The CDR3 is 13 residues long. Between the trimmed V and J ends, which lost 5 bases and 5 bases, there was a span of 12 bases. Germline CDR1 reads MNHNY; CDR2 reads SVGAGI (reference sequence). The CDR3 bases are TGTGCCAGCAGTCGGGCCGCGGCGGAGACCCAGTACTTC. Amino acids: CASSRAAAETQYF.

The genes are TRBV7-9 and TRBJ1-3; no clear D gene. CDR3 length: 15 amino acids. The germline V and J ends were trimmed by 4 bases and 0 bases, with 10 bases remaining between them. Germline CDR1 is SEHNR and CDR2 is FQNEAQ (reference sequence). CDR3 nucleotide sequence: TGTGCCAGCAGCTCCGCTTTCTACTCTGGAAACACCATATATTTT. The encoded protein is CASSSAFYSGNTIYF.

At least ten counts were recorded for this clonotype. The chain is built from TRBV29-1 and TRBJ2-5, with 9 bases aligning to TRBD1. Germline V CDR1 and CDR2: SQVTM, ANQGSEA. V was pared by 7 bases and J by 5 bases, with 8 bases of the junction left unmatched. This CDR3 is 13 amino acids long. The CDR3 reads CSARTGEWETQYF. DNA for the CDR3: TGCAGCGCACGGACAGGGGAATGGGAGACCCAGTACTTC.

The CDR3 loop reads CSVRGAALTLDEQFF. CDR3 coding DNA: TGCAGTGTAAGGGGAGCAGCACTGACACTCGATGAGCAGTTCTTC. The V and J genes are TRBV20-1 and TRBJ2-1; tentatively, D is TRBD1 or TRBD2 (5 bases each). V lost 7 bases to trimming and J lost 8 bases, with 24 bases between them. Germline assignment: CDR1 DFQATT and CDR2 SNEGSKA (reference sequence). This CDR3 comprises 15 residues.

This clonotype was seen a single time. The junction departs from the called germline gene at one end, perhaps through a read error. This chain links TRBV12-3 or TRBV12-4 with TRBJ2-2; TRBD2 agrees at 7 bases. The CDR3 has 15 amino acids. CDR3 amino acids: CTSTQRGVNTGELFF. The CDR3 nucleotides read TGTACCAGCACCCAACGGGGGGTGAACACCGGGGAGCTGTTTTTT.

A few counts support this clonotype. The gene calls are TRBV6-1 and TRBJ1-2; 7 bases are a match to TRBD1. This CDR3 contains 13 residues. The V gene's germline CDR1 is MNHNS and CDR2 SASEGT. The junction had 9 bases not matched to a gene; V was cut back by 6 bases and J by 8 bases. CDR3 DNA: TGTGCCAGCAGCCAGGGGGGTCTGAGAGGCTACACCTTC. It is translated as CASSQGGLRGYTF.

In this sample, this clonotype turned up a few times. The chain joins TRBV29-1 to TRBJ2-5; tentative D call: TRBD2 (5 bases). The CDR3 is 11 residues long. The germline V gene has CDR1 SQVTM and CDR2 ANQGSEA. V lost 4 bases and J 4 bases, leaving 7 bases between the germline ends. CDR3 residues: CSVASGETQYF. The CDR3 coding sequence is TGCAGCGTTGCCAGCGGAGAGACCCAGTACTTC.

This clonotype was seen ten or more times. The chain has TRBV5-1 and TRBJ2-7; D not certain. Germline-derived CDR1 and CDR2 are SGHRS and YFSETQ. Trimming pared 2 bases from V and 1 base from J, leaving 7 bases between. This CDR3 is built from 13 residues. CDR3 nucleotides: TGCGCCAGCAGCTTTGACCCTTCCTACGAGCAGTACTTC. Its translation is CASSFDPSYEQYF.

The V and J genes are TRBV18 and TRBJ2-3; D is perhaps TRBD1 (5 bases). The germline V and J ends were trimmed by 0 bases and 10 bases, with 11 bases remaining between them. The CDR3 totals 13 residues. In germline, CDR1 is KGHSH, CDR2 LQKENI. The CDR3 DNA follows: TGTGCCAGCTCACCACCATCCCAGGGATCGCAGTATTTT. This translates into CASSPPSQGSQYF.

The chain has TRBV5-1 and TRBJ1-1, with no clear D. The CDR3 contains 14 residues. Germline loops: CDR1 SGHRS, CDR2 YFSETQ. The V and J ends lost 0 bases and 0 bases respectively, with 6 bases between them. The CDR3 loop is CASSLGSVNTEAFF. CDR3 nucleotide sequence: TGCGCCAGCAGCTTGGGGAGCGTGAACACTGAAGCTTTCTTT.

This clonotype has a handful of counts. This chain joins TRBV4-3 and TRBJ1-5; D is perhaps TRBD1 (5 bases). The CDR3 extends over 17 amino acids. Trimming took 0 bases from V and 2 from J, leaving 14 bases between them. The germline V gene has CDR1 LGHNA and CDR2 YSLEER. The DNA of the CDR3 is TGCGCCAGCAGCCAAGATCGAATATTGACAGGCAATCAGCCCCAGCATTTT. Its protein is CASSQDRILTGNQPQHF.

CDR3: CSATSHTSYEQYF. The CDR3 DNA is TGCAGTGCTACCTCTCACACCTCCTACGAGCAGTACTTC. This chain links TRBV20-1 with TRBJ2-7; unclear D gene. The V end lost 4 bases, the J end lost 0 bases, and 10 bases lay between the germline ends. The CDR3 length is 13 residues. Germline V gives CDR1 DFQATT, CDR2 SNEGSKA (reference sequence).

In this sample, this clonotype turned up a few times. The chain's CDR3 is CASHGTLNQPQHF. The CDR3 DNA follows: TGTGCCAGCCACGGGACCCTCAATCAGCCCCAGCATTTT. The chain employs TRBV6-1 and TRBJ1-5, with TRBD1 as a possible D gene (5 bases). The V gene lost 8 bases and the J gene lost 3 bases, with 11 bases spanning the gap. The CDR3 loop spans 13 amino acids. Germline CDR1 and CDR2: MNHNS and SASEGT.

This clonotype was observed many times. The CDR3: CASSLANSGANVLTF. CDR3 sequence (DNA): TGCGCCAGCAGCTTGGCCAACTCTGGGGCCAACGTCCTGACTTTC. This chain uses TRBV5-1 with TRBJ2-6; D remains unclear. CDR1 is SGHRS, CDR2 YFSETQ, per germline. V lost 0 bases and J lost 0, with 4 bases in between. The CDR3 extends over 15 amino acids.

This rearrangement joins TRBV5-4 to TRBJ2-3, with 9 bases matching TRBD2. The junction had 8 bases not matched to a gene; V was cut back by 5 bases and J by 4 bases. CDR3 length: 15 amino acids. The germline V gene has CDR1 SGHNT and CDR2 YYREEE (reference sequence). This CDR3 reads CASRSWTSVADTQYF. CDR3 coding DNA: TGTGCCAGCAGGTCTTGGACTAGCGTGGCAGATACGCAGTATTTT.

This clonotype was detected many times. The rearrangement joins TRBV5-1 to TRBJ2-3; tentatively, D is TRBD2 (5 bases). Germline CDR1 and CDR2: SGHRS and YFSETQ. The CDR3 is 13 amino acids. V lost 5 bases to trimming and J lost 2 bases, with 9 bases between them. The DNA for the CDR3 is TGCGCCAGCAGGGACTCGTACACAGATACGCAGTATTTT. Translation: CASRDSYTDTQYF.

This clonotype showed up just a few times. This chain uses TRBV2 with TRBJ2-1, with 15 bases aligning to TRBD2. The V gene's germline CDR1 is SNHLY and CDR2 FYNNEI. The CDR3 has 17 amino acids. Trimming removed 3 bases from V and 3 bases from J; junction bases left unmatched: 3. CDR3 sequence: CASSEGLAGGGYNEQFF. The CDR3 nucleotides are TGTGCCAGCAGTGAGGGACTAGCGGGAGGCGGCTACAATGAGCAGTTCTTC.

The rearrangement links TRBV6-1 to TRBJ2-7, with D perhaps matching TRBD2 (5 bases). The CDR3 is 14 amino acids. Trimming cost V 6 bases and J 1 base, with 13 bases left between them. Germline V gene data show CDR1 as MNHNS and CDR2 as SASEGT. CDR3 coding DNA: TGTGCCAGCAGCCCCCTCAGGACTTCCTACGAGCAGTACTTC. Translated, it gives CASSPLRTSYEQYF.

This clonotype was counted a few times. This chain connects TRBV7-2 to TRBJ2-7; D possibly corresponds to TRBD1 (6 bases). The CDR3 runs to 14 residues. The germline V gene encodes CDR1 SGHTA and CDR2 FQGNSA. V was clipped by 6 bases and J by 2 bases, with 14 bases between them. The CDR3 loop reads CASSPDRFPYEQYF. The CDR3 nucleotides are TGTGCCAGCAGTCCTGACAGGTTCCCCTACGAGCAGTACTTC.

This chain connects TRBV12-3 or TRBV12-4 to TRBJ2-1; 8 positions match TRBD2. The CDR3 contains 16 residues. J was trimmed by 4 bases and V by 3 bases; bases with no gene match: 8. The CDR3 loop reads CASSLCGGTRYNEQFF. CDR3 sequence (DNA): TGTGCCAGCAGTTTGTGCGGGGGGACTAGATACAATGAGCAGTTCTTC.

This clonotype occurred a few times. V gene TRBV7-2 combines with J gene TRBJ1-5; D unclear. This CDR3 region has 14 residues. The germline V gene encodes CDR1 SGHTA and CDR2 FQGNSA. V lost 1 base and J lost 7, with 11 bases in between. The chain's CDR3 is CASSLVVGSQPQHF. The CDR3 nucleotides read TGTGCCAGCAGCTTAGTGGTAGGGAGCCAGCCCCAGCATTTT.